This T cell receptor beta chain is from a study of blood T cell repertoires in COVID-19. Across the whole study: Samples came from the United States, Italy and Spain, spanning acute and convalescent COVID-19.

In the original processing: Estimation of nucleated cell counts was performed using reference gene primer amplification. Measured with immunoSEQ multiplex PCR; TCRdb has only the in-frame clones, and not every one. Clonal size and the V and J genes are those of that table, whereas D and trimming came from the DNA. This table has 300,000 to 400,000 clones, more than 70% appearing once. CDR1 and CDR2 from the germline V gene are SQVTM and ANQGSEA. Trimming cost V 3 bases and J 8 bases, with 13 bases left between them. This CDR3 comprises 12 residues. Donors were grouped by their self-reported clinical history. Cohort 3 donors counted as recovered after two negative PCRs, clearance, or resolved symptoms.

The TCR sequence derives from a woman younger than 35 who had recovered from COVID-19. The chain links TRBV29-1 to TRBJ1-2; D may be TRBD1 (5 bases). Sequenced material: PBMCs or T cells enriched from blood (not recorded which). The CDR3: CSVDTGRGGYTF. For the CDR3, the DNA is TGCAGCGTTGATACAGGCCGTGGGGGCTACACCTTC.